The 20 T cell receptor beta chains given below trace back to one sample, sequenced in a study of shared clonotypes between healthy human individuals. Sequencing was performed with immunoSEQ multiplex PCR; in TCRdb, only in-frame clones are kept and a portion is missing. The sample yields over 850,000 clones, around 78% seen once. The sequenced sample was memory CD4+ T cells from PBMCs. Subset in this sample: CD45RA-negative fraction. Receptor source: a man aged 18 to 29 in good health. Some clones in this sample may be carry-over from other donors' samples.

This chain links TRBV7-3 with TRBJ2-5; possibly TRBD2 for D (6 bases). The CDR3 has 14 residues. The V gene lost 3 bases and the J gene lost 4 bases, with 12 bases spanning the gap. CDR1 is SGHTA, CDR2 FQGTGA, per germline. The CDR3 loop is CASSFSGLAETQYF. The CDR3 DNA sequence: TGTGCCAGCAGCTTTAGCGGACTGGCAGAGACCCAGTACTTC.

V and J are TRBV7-2 and TRBJ2-7; D unclear. The CDR3 extends over 15 amino acids. CDR1 and CDR2 (germline): SGHTA, FQGNSA. V shed 5 bases and J shed 4 bases, with 18 bases lying between them. The CDR3 is CASSPPGLQIYEQYF. The CDR3 nucleotides read TGTGCCAGCAGCCCCCCTGGATTACAGATTTACGAGCAGTACTTC.

The chain has TRBV5-3 and TRBJ2-1, with TRBD2 matching over 10 bases. TRBV5-3 is an ORF, and what it does is uncertain. The CDR3 loop spans 17 amino acids. J was trimmed by 5 bases and V by 0 bases; bases with no gene match: 8. The DNA of the CDR3 is TGTGCCAGAAGCTTGGGGACTAGCGGATCCACCAACAATGAGCAGTTCTTC. Encoded protein: CARSLGTSGSTNNEQFF.

The chain couples TRBV6-4 to TRBJ2-5, with D perhaps matching TRBD2 (6 bases). Germline lookup yields CDR1 MRHNA and CDR2 SNTAGT. The CDR3 is made up of 15 amino acids. V lost 8 bases, J lost 2 bases, and 18 bases lay in between. CDR3 residues: CASPLKAGNQETQYF. The CDR3 DNA reads as TGTGCCAGCCCCCTTAAAGCGGGTAATCAAGAGACCCAGTACTTC.

This clone was observed a few times. This chain links TRBV7-7 with TRBJ1-1; no clear D. There are 13 residues in the CDR3. Looked up from germline, CDR1 is SSHAT and CDR2 is FNYEAQ (reference sequence). Trimming left V 1 base short and J 1 base short, with 4 bases between. CDR3 nucleotides: TGTGCCAGCAGCTTAGACACGAACACTGAAGCTTTCTTT. This encodes CASSLDTNTEAFF.

As for this clone: The sample holds other DNA sequences that translate to the same CDR3. V gene TRBV2 combines with J gene TRBJ2-5; no clear D. Germline CDR1 SNHLY, CDR2 FYNNEI. Trimming stripped 8 bases from V and 3 bases from J, with 7 bases between. The CDR3 covers 11 residues. Here the CDR3 DNA reads TGTGCCAGCGCTAGGGAAGAGACCCAGTACTTC. Its protein product is CASAREETQYF. Based on the CDR3 plus reference TRBV2 and TRBJ2-5, the full variable domain is EPEVTQTPSHQVTQMGQEVILRCVPISNHLYFYWYRQILGQKVEFLVSFYNNEISEKSEIFDDQFSVERPDGSNFTLKIRSTKLEDSAMYFCASAREETQYFGPGTRLLVL.

This chain joins TRBV11-2 and TRBJ2-5, with D possibly TRBD2 on 6 matching bases. Germline V CDR1 and CDR2: SGHAT, FQNNGV. Trimming pared 5 bases from V and 4 bases from J, leaving 20 bases between. The CDR3 is 16 amino acids. CDR3 region: CASSAVVASVVETQYF. CDR3 in DNA: TGTGCCAGCAGCGCCGTTGTGGCTAGCGTTGTAGAGACCCAGTACTTC.

This clone was seen more than once but under ten times. The chain joins TRBV6-5 to TRBJ1-2, with D hard to call. The CDR3 is 13 residues long. Germline V gives CDR1 MNHEY, CDR2 SVGAGI. V gave up 10 bases and J gave up 4 bases, with 16 bases separating them. CDR3 loop: CATRPTMGYGYTF. Here the CDR3 DNA reads TGTGCCACACGCCCGACTATGGGCTATGGCTACACCTTC.

In regard to this clone: A much larger clone lies one base from this, so it may be a read error. The V call is TRBV11-2, the J call TRBJ1-1; no reliable D call. Germline lookup yields CDR1 SGHAT and CDR2 FQNNGV. The V and J ends lost 2 bases and 4 bases respectively, with 5 bases between them. There are 12 residues in the CDR3. CDR3 region: CASSLSFTEAFF. The DNA for the CDR3 is TGTGCCAGCAGCTTATCGTTCACTGAAGCTTTCTTT.

The chain joins TRBV28 to TRBJ1-2; no reliable D call. Germline loops: CDR1 MDHEN, CDR2 SYDVKM. V lost 7 bases and J 6 bases, leaving 12 bases between the germline ends. CDR3 length: 12 amino acids. The CDR3 DNA reads TGTGCCAGCAACTTCTACCCGGATGGCTACACCTTC. Its translation is CASNFYPDGYTF.

This chain's CDR3 is CASSLRREADTGELFF. The CDR3 DNA reads TGTGCCAGCAGTTTAAGGCGGGAGGCAGACACCGGGGAGCTGTTTTTT. The chain couples TRBV27 to TRBJ2-2, with 8 positions matching TRBD2. This CDR3 is 16 amino acids long. Trimming took 2 bases from V and 3 from J; bases not matched to a gene: 5. Germline V CDR1 and CDR2: MNHEY, SMNVEV (reference sequence).

V is TRBV28 and J is TRBJ1-2; D remains ambiguous. The length of the CDR3 is 12 residues. Trimming shortened V by 7 bases and J by 13 bases, and 19 bases separated the two germline ends. In germline, CDR1 is MDHEN, CDR2 SYDVKM. The CDR3 loop reads CASTSKGAFFTF. DNA for the CDR3: TGTGCCAGCACTTCAAAGGGAGCTTTTTTCACCTTC.

The J gene is TRBJ2-1, the V gene TRBV11-2; 12 nucleotides align to TRBD2. Germline CDR1 reads SGHAT; CDR2 reads FQNNGV. J gave up 8 bases and V 1 base, and 3 bases lay outside the gene matches. The CDR3 spans 15 residues. The CDR3 DNA sequence: TGTGCCAGCAGCTTAGGACTAGCGGGAGAAGATGAGCAGTTCTTC. This codes for CASSLGLAGEDEQFF.

The chain couples TRBV30 to TRBJ2-5, with a tentative D call TRBD1 (6 bases). From germline, CDR1 is GTSNPN and CDR2 SVGIG (reference sequence). V was trimmed by 3 bases and J by 5 bases, leaving 13 bases between them. The CDR3 has 13 residues. The CDR3 nucleotides are TGTGCCTGGAGCGATACAGGGTTGGAGACCCAGTACTTC. As protein: CAWSDTGLETQYF.

The V and J genes are TRBV5-1 and TRBJ2-7; TRBD2 aligns across 7 bases. Unmatched junction bases numbered 12, after V lost 5 bases and J lost 7 bases. The CDR3 is 14 residues long. From germline, CDR1 is SGHRS and CDR2 YFSETQ. The DNA for the CDR3 is TGCGCCAGCAGGGGAGTAGGGAGGGAGGGTGAGCAGTACTTC. Residues: CASRGVGREGEQYF. The complete variable domain, with remaining parts taken from reference TRBV5-1 and TRBJ2-7, reads KAGVTQTPRYLIKTRGQQVTLSCSPISGHRSVSWYQQTPGQGLQFLFEYFSETQRNKGNFPGRFSGRQFSNSRSEMNVSTLELGDSALYLCASRGVGREGEQYFGPGTRLTVT.

The chain employs TRBV5-1 and TRBJ1-2; 10 nucleotides agree with TRBD1. The CDR3 covers 14 residues. The V and J ends lost 1 base and 13 bases, in that order; junction bases with no gene match: 10. Per germline, CDR1 SGHRS and CDR2 YFSETQ. In DNA form, the CDR3 reads TGCGCCAGCAGCTTGAATCAAGGACAGGGGGTTTTCACCTTC. Encoded protein: CASSLNQGQGVFTF.

The gene calls are TRBV19 and TRBJ2-7; 7 bases line up with TRBD1. The CDR3 is 13 amino acids. The ends lost 3 bases at V and 9 bases at J; junction bases unmatched: 8. Germline CDR1 LNHDA, CDR2 SQIVND (reference sequence). The CDR3 loop is CASSIRDRVVQYF. CDR3 nucleotide sequence: TGTGCCAGTAGTATCAGAGACAGGGTCGTGCAGTACTTC.

The chain couples TRBV28 to TRBJ1-2, with a tentative D call TRBD1 (5 bases). Germline CDR1 MDHEN, CDR2 SYDVKM. V was cut by 3 bases and J by 6 bases, with 8 bases left in between. The CDR3 is 12 amino acids. The CDR3 spells CASSFRAHGYTF. The CDR3, as DNA: TGTGCCAGCAGTTTCAGGGCCCATGGCTACACCTTC.

This clone was recorded a few times. This sequence joins TRBV18 and TRBJ1-1, with TRBD1 identical over 10 bases. The V gene's germline CDR1 is KGHSH and CDR2 LQKENI. This CDR3 is built from 16 residues. V lost 4 bases, J lost 1 base, and 6 bases stayed unmatched. This CDR3 is CASSLGQGSSNTEAFF. The CDR3, as DNA: TGTGCCAGCTCACTGGGACAGGGGTCTTCGAACACTGAAGCTTTCTTT. The whole variable domain, remainder taken from reference TRBV18 and TRBJ1-1, is NAGVMQNPRHLVRRRGQEARLRCSPMKGHSHVYWYRQLPEEGLKFMVYLQKENIIDESGMPKERFSAEFPKEGPSILRIQQVVRGDSAAYFCASSLGQGSSNTEAFFGQGTRLTVV.

This chain connects TRBV7-2 to TRBJ2-3; D could derive from TRBD1 or TRBD2 (5 bases each). Trimming stripped 5 bases from V and 7 bases from J, with 10 bases between. CDR1 is SGHTA and CDR2 is FQGNSA in the germline V gene. The CDR3 is 12 amino acids. CDR3 DNA sequence: TGTGCCAGCAGCCCTACGGGGCATACGCAGTATTTT. It encodes CASSPTGHTQYF.